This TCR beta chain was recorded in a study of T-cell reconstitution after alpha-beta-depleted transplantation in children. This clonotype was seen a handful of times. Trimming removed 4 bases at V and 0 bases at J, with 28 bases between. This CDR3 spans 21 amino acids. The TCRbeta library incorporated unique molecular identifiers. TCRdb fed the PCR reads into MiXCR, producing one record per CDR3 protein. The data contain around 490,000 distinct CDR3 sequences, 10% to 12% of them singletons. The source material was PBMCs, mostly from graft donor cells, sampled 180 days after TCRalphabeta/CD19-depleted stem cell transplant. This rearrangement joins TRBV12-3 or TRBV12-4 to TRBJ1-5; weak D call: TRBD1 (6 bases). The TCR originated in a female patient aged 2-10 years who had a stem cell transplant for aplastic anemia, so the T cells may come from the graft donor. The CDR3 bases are TGTGCCAGCAGTTCCACAAGGGTCGGGGGGCGGATAGAACATAGCAATCAGCCCCAGCATTTT. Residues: CASSSTRVGGRIEHSNQPQHF.